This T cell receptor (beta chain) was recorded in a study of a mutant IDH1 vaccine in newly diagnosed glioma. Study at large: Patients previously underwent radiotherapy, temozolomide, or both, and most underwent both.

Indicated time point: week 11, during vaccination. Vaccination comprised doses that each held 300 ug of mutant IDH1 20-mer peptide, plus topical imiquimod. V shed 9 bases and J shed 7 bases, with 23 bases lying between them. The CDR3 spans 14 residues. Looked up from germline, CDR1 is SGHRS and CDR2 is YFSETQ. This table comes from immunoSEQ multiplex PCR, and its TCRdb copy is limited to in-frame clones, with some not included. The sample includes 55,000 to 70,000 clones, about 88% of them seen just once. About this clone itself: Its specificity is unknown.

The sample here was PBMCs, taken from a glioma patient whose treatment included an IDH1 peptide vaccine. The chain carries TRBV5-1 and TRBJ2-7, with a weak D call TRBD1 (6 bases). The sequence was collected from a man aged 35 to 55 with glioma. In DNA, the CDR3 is TGCGCCACCAAGGAGGACAGCCTACTGCGGGAGCAGTACTTC. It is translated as CATKEDSLLREQYF. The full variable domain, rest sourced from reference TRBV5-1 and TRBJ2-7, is KAGVTQTPRYLIKTRGQQVTLSCSPISGHRSVSWYQQTPGQGLQFLFEYFSETQRNKGNFPGRFSGRQFSNSRSEMNVSTLELGDSALYLCATKEDSLLREQYFGPGTRLTVT.